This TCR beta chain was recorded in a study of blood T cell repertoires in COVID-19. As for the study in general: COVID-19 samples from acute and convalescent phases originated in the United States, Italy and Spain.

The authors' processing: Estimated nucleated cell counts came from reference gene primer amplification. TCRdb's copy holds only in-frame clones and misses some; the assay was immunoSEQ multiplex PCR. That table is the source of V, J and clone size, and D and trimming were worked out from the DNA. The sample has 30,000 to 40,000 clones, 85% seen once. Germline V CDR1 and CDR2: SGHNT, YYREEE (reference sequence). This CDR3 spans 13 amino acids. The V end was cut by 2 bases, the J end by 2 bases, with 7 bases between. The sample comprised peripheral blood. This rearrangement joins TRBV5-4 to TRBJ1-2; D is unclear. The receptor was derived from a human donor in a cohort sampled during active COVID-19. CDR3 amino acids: CASSLRGNYGYTF. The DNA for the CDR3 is TGTGCCAGCAGCTTAAGAGGGAACTATGGCTACACCTTC.